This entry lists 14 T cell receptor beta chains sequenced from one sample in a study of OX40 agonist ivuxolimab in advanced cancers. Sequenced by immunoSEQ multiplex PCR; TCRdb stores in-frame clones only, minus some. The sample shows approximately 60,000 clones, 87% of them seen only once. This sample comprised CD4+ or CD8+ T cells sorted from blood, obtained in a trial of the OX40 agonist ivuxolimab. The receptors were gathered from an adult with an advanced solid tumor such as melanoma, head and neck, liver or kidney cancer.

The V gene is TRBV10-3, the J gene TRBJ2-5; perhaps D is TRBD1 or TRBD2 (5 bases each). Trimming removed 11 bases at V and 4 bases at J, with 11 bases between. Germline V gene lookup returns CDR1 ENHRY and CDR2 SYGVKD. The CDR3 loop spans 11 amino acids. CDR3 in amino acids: CAVQRGETQYF. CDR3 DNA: TGTGCCGTCCAGAGGGGAGAGACCCAGTACTTC.

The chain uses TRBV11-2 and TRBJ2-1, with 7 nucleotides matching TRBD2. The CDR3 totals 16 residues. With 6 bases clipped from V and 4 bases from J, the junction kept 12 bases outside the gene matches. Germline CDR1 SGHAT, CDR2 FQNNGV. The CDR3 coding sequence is TGTGCCAGCAGACCTCAGCGGGGACCCAAATACAATGAGCAGTTCTTC. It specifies CASRPQRGPKYNEQFF.

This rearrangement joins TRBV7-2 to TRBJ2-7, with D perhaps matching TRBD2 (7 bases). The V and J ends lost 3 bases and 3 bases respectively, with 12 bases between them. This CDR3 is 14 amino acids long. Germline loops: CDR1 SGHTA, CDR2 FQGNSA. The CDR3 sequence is CASSFSGEGYEQYF. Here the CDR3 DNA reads TGTGCCAGCAGCTTCTCAGGGGAGGGCTACGAGCAGTACTTC.

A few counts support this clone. The CDR3, as DNA: TGTGCCAGCAGTGGAGAGGGTCCCTCCTACGAGCAGTACTTC. It translates to CASSGEGPSYEQYF. The chain recombines TRBV6-1 with TRBJ2-7; weak D call: TRBD2 (5 bases). The germline CDR1 and CDR2 sequences are MNHNS and SASEGT. This CDR3 spans 14 amino acids. V was trimmed by 4 bases and J by 0 bases, leaving 10 bases between them.

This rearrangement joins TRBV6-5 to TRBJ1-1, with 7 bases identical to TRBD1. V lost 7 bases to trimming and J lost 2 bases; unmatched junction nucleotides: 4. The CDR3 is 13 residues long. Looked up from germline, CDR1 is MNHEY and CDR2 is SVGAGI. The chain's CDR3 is CASKRGPNTEAFF. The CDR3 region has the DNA TGTGCCAGCAAGAGGGGGCCTAACACTGAAGCTTTCTTT.

The CDR3 loop reads CASSLGVNEQYF. CDR3 nucleotide sequence: TGTGCCAGCAGCTTGGGGGTCAACGAGCAGTACTTC. This chain connects TRBV7-9 to TRBJ2-7, with D perhaps assigned TRBD1 or TRBD2 (5 bases each). This CDR3 is 12 amino acids long. V was cut by 3 bases and J by 5 bases, with 8 bases left in between. Germline V gene data show CDR1 as SEHNR and CDR2 as FQNEAQ (reference sequence).

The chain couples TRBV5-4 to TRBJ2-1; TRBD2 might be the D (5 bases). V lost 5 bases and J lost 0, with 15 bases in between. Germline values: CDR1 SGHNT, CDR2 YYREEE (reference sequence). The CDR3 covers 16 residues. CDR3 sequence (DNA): TGTGCCAGCAGTACCAGACTACAGAGCTCCTACAATGAGCAGTTCTTC. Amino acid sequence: CASSTRLQSSYNEQFF.

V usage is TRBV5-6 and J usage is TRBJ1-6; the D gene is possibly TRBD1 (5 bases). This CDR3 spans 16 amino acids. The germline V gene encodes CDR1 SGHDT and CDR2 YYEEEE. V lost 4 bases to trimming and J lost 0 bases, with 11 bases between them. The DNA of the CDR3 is TGTGCCAGCAGCCCATTCGACAGCTCCTATAATTCACCCCTCCACTTT. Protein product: CASSPFDSSYNSPLHF.

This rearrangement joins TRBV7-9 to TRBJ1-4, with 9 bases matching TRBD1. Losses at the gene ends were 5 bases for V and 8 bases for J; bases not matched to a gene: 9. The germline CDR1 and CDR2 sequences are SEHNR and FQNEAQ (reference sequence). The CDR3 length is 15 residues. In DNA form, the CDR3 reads TGTGCCAGCAGCCCAGGGGGACAGGGAAGGGAAAAACTGTTTTTT. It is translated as CASSPGGQGREKLFF.

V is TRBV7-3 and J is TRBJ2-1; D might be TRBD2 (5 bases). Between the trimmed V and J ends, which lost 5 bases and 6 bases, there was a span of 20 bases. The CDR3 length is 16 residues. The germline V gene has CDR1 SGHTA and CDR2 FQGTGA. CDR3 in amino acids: CASSPKTRGGSNEQFF. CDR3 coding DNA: TGTGCCAGCAGCCCTAAAACCCGAGGAGGCTCCAATGAGCAGTTCTTC.

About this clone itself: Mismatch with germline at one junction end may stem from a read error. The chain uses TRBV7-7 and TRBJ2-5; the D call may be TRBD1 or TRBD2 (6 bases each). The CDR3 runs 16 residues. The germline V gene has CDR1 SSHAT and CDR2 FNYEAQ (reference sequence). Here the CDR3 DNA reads TGTGCTAGCAGCCCCCTCGGTGTGGGGGGCAGAGAGACCCAGTACTTC. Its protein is CASSPLGVGGRETQYF.

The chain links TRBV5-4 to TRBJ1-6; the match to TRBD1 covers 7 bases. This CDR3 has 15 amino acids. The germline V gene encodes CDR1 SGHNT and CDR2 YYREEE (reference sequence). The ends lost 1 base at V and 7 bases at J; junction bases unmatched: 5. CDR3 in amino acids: CASSLIGQVNSPLHF. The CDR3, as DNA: TGTGCCAGCAGCTTGATCGGACAGGTCAATTCACCCCTCCACTTT.

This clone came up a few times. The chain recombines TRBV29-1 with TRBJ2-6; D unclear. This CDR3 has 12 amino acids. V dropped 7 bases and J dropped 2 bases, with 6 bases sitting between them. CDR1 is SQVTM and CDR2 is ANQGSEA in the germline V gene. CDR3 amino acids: CSAEAGANVLTF. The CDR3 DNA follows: TGCAGCGCAGAAGCTGGGGCCAACGTCCTGACTTTC.

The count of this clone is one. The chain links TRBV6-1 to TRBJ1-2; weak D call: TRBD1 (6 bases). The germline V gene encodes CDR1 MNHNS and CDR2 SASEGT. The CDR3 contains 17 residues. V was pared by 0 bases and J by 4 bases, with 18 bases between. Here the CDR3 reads CASSEAPGETARYGYTF. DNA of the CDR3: TGTGCCAGCAGTGAAGCCCCAGGGGAGACAGCGCGCTATGGCTACACCTTC.